These 20 T cell receptor beta chains share one sample of origin, sequenced in a study of T cells in Graves' hyperthyroidism and ophthalmopathy. TCR beta CDR3 regions were amplified from RNA transcripts. The study used the HTBI primer set for a first-round RT-PCR of the TCR CDR3. Via MiXCR, TCRdb re-called the multiplex PCR reads, giving one row per CDR3 protein. The repertoire holds over 45,000 distinct CDR3 sequences, about half seen once, with more than 25% in the top ten. Sequencing input: peripheral blood or thyroid tissue (not recorded which). The source of these receptors is a woman in her forties or fifties with Graves' hyperthyroidism.

The chain links TRBV29-1 to TRBJ1-2, with D maybe TRBD1 (5 bases). Between the trimmed V and J ends, which lost 4 bases and 3 bases, there was a span of 15 bases. The CDR3 consists of 14 residues. The germline V gene encodes CDR1 SQVTM and CDR2 ANQGSEA. This CDR3 is CSVAVEGRDYGYTF. The CDR3 DNA sequence: TGCAGCGTTGCTGTTGAGGGGAGGGACTATGGCTACACCTTC.

This clonotype was detected ten times or more. The V and J genes are TRBV3-1 and TRBJ1-6, with TRBD1 as a possible D gene (5 bases). The germline V and J ends were trimmed by 3 bases and 7 bases, with 22 bases remaining between them. The germline V gene has CDR1 LGHDT and CDR2 YNNKEL (reference sequence). The CDR3 consists of 18 residues. The DNA for the CDR3 is TGTGCCAGCAGCCATCCCCTCCATTCCGGGACGGAGAATTCACCCCTCCACTTT. It codes for CASSHPLHSGTENSPLHF.

CDR3 sequence (DNA): TGTGCCAGCAGCCGGGAGGGGCGTCAACCCGAGCAGTACTTC. Its translation is CASSREGRQPEQYF. The chain combines TRBV7-2 with TRBJ2-7; 8 bases match TRBD2. J gave up 6 bases and V 5 bases, and 9 bases lay outside the gene matches. Looked up from germline, CDR1 is SGHTA and CDR2 is FQGNSA. The CDR3 spans 14 residues. Full variable domain (missing parts from reference TRBV7-2 and TRBJ2-7): GAGVSQSPSNKVTEKGKDVELRCDPISGHTALYWYRQSLGQGLEFLIYFQGNSAPDKSGLPSDRFSAERTGGSVSTLTIQRTQQEDSAVYLCASSREGRQPEQYFGPGTRLTVT.

V is TRBV4-3 and J is TRBJ1-5; no reliable D call. Germline CDR1 is LGHNA and CDR2 is YSLEER. This CDR3 is built from 14 residues. V was clipped by 1 base and J by 9 bases, with 13 bases between them. In DNA, the CDR3 is TGCGCCAGCAGCCAAGGAACCGTAGTTCCGCCCCAGCATTTT. It translates to CASSQGTVVPPQHF.

This clonotype appeared many times. The chain carries TRBV27 and TRBJ1-1; 8 bases map to TRBD1. This CDR3 has 14 amino acids. V shed 6 bases and J 0 bases; nucleotides not matched to a gene: 3. Germline V lookup: CDR1 MNHEY, CDR2 SMNVEV (reference sequence). In DNA, the CDR3 is TGTGCCAGCAGCCAGGGACAGGTGAACACTGAAGCTTTCTTT. It codes for CASSQGQVNTEAFF.

This clonotype was seen at least ten times. V and J are TRBV20-1 and TRBJ1-2; D is perhaps TRBD1 (6 bases). The CDR3 has 19 amino acids. The germline V gene has CDR1 DFQATT and CDR2 SNEGSKA (reference sequence). Trimming stripped 3 bases from V and 5 bases from J, with 31 bases between. CDR3 coding DNA: TGCAGTGCTAGGGCACTCAGGTCGGGGGGCGAGGAGAGGCGGTATGGCTACACCTTC. The encoded protein is CSARALRSGGEERRYGYTF.

This clonotype was seen at least ten times. The V call is TRBV29-1, the J call TRBJ2-3; TRBD1 might be the D (5 bases). The CDR3 spans 15 residues. Germline V gives CDR1 SQVTM, CDR2 ANQGSEA. Trimming stripped 0 bases from V and 4 bases from J, with 14 bases between. The CDR3 DNA is TGCAGCGTTGAAGAAAGAAGGGGATGGGCAGATACGCAGTATTTT. Translated, it gives CSVEERRGWADTQYF.

This clonotype was picked up many times. The chain recombines TRBV20-1 with TRBJ2-3; 11 bases match TRBD2. Trimming cost V 6 bases and J 4 bases; bases outside gene matches: 15. Per the germline V gene, CDR1 is DFQATT and CDR2 is SNEGSKA (reference sequence). The CDR3 is made up of 17 amino acids. CDR3 bases: TGCAGTGCCTCGGGATTAGCGGGAGGGCCCCTCGCAGATACGCAGTATTTT. Translating gives CSASGLAGGPLADTQYF.

The rearrangement uses TRBV6-1 and TRBJ1-2, with unresolved D. Germline V gene lookup returns CDR1 MNHNS and CDR2 SASEGT. The length of the CDR3 is 13 residues. V shed 5 bases and J shed 2 bases, with 9 bases lying between them. The CDR3 loop reads CASSYSDNYGYTF. The CDR3 DNA reads TGTGCCAGCAGTTACTCGGACAACTATGGCTACACCTTC.

The V gene is TRBV10-3, the J gene TRBJ2-5; 9 nucleotides align to TRBD1. CDR3 length equals 13 residues. Germline CDR1 is ENHRY and CDR2 is SYGVKD. With 10 bases clipped from V and 3 bases from J, the junction kept 6 bases outside the gene matches. The CDR3 protein is CATGTGTEETQYF. The DNA for the CDR3 is TGTGCCACCGGGACAGGGACCGAAGAGACCCAGTACTTC.

V gene TRBV24-1 combines with J gene TRBJ2-7; maybe TRBD2 (6 bases). Germline V lookup: CDR1 KGHDR, CDR2 SFDVKD. This CDR3 comprises 14 residues. V lost 5 bases and J 2 bases, leaving 12 bases between the germline ends. The CDR3 region is CATSAGDGPYEQYF. DNA of the CDR3: TGTGCCACCAGTGCGGGGGACGGACCCTACGAGCAGTACTTC.

This clonotype was recorded many times. V gene TRBV10-3 combines with J gene TRBJ1-6; TRBD1 might be the D (5 bases). CDR1 ENHRY and CDR2 SYGVKD come from the germline V gene. V was pared by 8 bases and J by 10 bases, with 18 bases between. The CDR3 totals 14 residues. The CDR3 DNA sequence: TGTGCCATCTCCCGGGGGGGAGGAGAATCACCCCTCCACTTT. As protein: CAISRGGGESPLHF.

This clonotype came up many times. This sequence joins TRBV28 and TRBJ2-7, with TRBD1 matching over 8 bases. From germline, CDR1 is MDHEN and CDR2 SYDVKM. V was clipped by 0 bases and J by 2 bases; unmatched bases: 3. CDR3 size: 15 residues. CDR3 protein: CASSLWWTGPYEQYF. The CDR3 DNA reads as TGTGCCAGCAGTTTATGGTGGACAGGGCCCTACGAGCAGTACTTC.

This sequence joins TRBV10-3 and TRBJ2-7; possibly TRBD2 for D (6 bases). V was shortened by 11 bases and J by 2 bases, with 19 bases between the two germline ends. The CDR3 sequence is 14 residues long. Germline loops: CDR1 ENHRY, CDR2 SYGVKD. The CDR3 region is CAHSQGGTAYEQYF. CDR3 bases: TGTGCCCATTCCCAGGGCGGGACCGCCTACGAGCAGTACTTC.

The table lists this clonotype with many counts. The chain carries TRBV6-6 and TRBJ1-1; 7 bases are a match to TRBD1. CDR1 is MNHNY, CDR2 SVGAGI, per germline (reference sequence). The CDR3 has 13 amino acids. With V trimmed by 7 bases and J by 1 base, 3 bases remained unmatched. As DNA, the CDR3 is TGTGCCAGCAAGGGACAGAGGAACACTGAAGCTTTCTTT. Amino acids: CASKGQRNTEAFF.

This clonotype was counted a few times. This chain connects TRBV10-3 to TRBJ2-5, with D tentatively TRBD1 or TRBD2 (6 bases each). The CDR3 spans 13 residues. Looked up from germline, CDR1 is ENHRY and CDR2 is SYGVKD. Trimming took 4 bases from V and 5 from J, leaving 11 bases between them. The CDR3 spells CAISAQGRETQYF. The CDR3 DNA is TGTGCCATCAGTGCGCAGGGGAGGGAGACCCAGTACTTC.

This clonotype was observed many times. This chain connects TRBV18 to TRBJ2-7, with 7 bases that match TRBD2. V was pared by 4 bases and J by 2 bases, with 2 bases of the junction left unmatched. Germline CDR1 KGHSH, CDR2 LQKENI. CDR3 length: 13 residues. CDR3 nucleotide sequence: TGTGCCAGCTCACAGCGGGACCCCTACGAGCAGTACTTC. Encoded protein: CASSQRDPYEQYF.

Regarding this clonotype: A junction end diverges from the germline sequence, so it may reflect a read error. The chain links TRBV28 to TRBJ2-5, with D perhaps assigned TRBD1 or TRBD2 (6 bases each). In germline, CDR1 is MDHEN, CDR2 SYDVKM. This CDR3 has 14 residues. CDR3 amino acids: CASSPYRVRETKYF. CDR3 DNA: TGTGCCAGCAGTCCATACAGGGTCCGGGAGACCAAGTACTTC. The full variable domain, with the rest looked up from reference TRBV28 and TRBJ2-5, is DVKVTQSSRYLVKRTGEKVFLECVQDMDHENMFWYRQDPGLGLRLIYFSYDVKMKEKGDIPEGYSVSREKKERFSLILESASTNQTSMYLCASSPYRVRETKYFGPGTRLLVL.

This chain joins TRBV11-3 and TRBJ1-5; a possible D gene is TRBD1 (6 bases). Between the trimmed V and J ends, which lost 5 bases and 6 bases, there was a span of 23 bases. The CDR3 has 17 residues. Germline V gene lookup returns CDR1 SGHNT and CDR2 YENEEA. CDR3 DNA sequence: TGTGCCAGCAGCCCAGGGGTTGACGGGGGCGTGGGTCAGCCCCAGCATTTT. Translating it yields CASSPGVDGGVGQPQHF.

As to this clonotype: Because the CDR3's place on the DNA is in doubt, the DNA is left out and the CDR3 is given as listed by TCRdb. V and J are TRBV7-9 and TRBJ2-5; no check of the table's D call, TRBD1, against the DNA was made. Germline V gene sequence: CDR1 SEHNR, CDR2 FQNEAQ (reference sequence). Including both end residues, the CDR3 is 22 amino acids long. CDR3 sequence reads: CASSTGQGANYGYTFGSGTQYF.